This passage covers 15 T cell receptor beta chains from one sample sequenced in a study of long-term antiretroviral therapy in people with HIV. The assay used was immunoSEQ (version v3.0), run at survey level. The method was immunoSEQ multiplex PCR; TCRdb's version includes in-frame clones alone and lacks a portion of them. Among over 15,000 clones listed, less than 85% were seen once. Sequencing was performed on unsorted PBMCs, taken 0.5 years before starting antiretroviral therapy. The origin of the receptors is a woman aged 45 to 65 with HIV.

This clone has only a few counts. Relative to the germline gene, one junction end is altered; a read error may explain this. The chain is built from TRBV2 and TRBJ1-1; D remains unclear. The CDR3 runs to 11 residues. CDR1 is SNHLY and CDR2 is FYNNEI in the germline V gene. The chain's CDR3 is CASSRDPEAFF. CDR3 DNA: TGTGCCAGCAGCCGAGACCCTGAGGCTTTCTTT.

This clone appeared once. V gene TRBV5-4 combines with J gene TRBJ2-1; 10 bases agree with TRBD2. After removal of 2 bases from V and 3 bases from J, the junction contained 5 bases not matched to a gene. Per the germline V gene, CDR1 is SGHNT and CDR2 is YYREEE (reference sequence). The CDR3 is 16 residues long. CDR3: CASSLRAGGFYNEQFF. The CDR3 DNA is TGTGCCAGCAGCTTACGAGCGGGGGGGTTCTACAATGAGCAGTTCTTC.

This chain uses TRBV4-1 with TRBJ1-3, with D possibly being TRBD1 (5 bases). This CDR3 comprises 17 residues. Germline V gene sequence: CDR1 MGHRA, CDR2 YSYEKL. Trimming took off 0 bases at V and 0 bases at J, with 12 bases between the two ends. The CDR3 DNA reads TGCGCCAGCAGCCAAGATCCCCCAGGGCTCTCTGGAAACACCATATATTTT. Amino acids: CASSQDPPGLSGNTIYF.

The V and J genes are TRBV5-1 and TRBJ1-1; D remains unclear. Trimming removed 0 bases from V and 7 bases from J, with 10 bases in between. The germline V gene has CDR1 SGHRS and CDR2 YFSETQ. The length of the CDR3 is 13 residues. CDR3 nucleotides: TGCGCCAGCAGCTTGGTCGGCCGGGATGAAGCTTTCTTT. Translation gives CASSLVGRDEAFF.

The rearrangement links TRBV5-6 to TRBJ1-1; TRBD1 matches at 7 bases. V shed 4 bases, J shed 4 bases, and the junction held 10 bases outside the gene matches. Germline CDR1 SGHDT, CDR2 YYEEEE. This CDR3 is 15 amino acids long. The CDR3 DNA follows: TGTGCCAGCAGCCTCGGGACAGAGTGGGGCACTGAAGCTTTCTTT. Amino acid sequence: CASSLGTEWGTEAFF.

V and J are TRBV10-3 and TRBJ1-2, with unresolved D. V lost 7 bases and J lost 8, with 17 bases in between. CDR3 length: 13 residues. Germline V gives CDR1 ENHRY, CDR2 SYGVKD. The CDR3 loop reads CAINPDGIKGYTF. CDR3 DNA: TGTGCCATCAACCCGGACGGGATTAAAGGCTACACCTTC.

About this clone itself: Its ends do not fully match the called genes, so a read error is possible. The chain has TRBV19 and TRBJ1-4; a weak D match, TRBD1 (5 bases). Germline values: CDR1 LNHDA, CDR2 SQIVND (reference sequence). CDR3 length equals 13 residues. Here the CDR3 DNA reads TGTGCCAGTAGTAACAACCACGACAGTCCCCGAGGGTTT. Translating gives CASSNNHDSPRGF.

This chain connects TRBV30 to TRBJ1-1; D is unclear. The CDR3 length is 13 residues. From germline, CDR1 is GTSNPN and CDR2 SVGIG (reference sequence). V lost 4 bases and J 3 bases, leaving 12 bases between the germline ends. The CDR3 protein is CAWTSTRDTEAFF. The CDR3 coding sequence is TGTGCCTGGACCTCGACAAGGGACACTGAAGCTTTCTTT.

CDR3 in amino acids: CASNRGQGEKLFF. CDR3 DNA: TGTGCCTCAAACAGGGGGCAGGGGGAAAAACTGTTTTTT. The chain uses TRBV30 and TRBJ1-4; TRBD1 agrees at 9 bases. Trimming at V came to 7 bases and at J to 8 bases, leaving 8 bases not matched to a gene. CDR3 length: 13 residues. Germline CDR1 reads GTSNPN; CDR2 reads SVGIG (reference sequence).

CDR3 DNA: TGTGCCAGTATTTCCGGGGGGGCTTACAATGAGCAGTTCTTC. Translation gives CASISGGAYNEQFF. The chain is built from TRBV19 and TRBJ2-1; TRBD2 matches 8 bases. CDR3 size: 14 residues. V lost 7 bases to trimming and J lost 4 bases; unmatched junction nucleotides: 6. Looked up from germline, CDR1 is LNHDA and CDR2 is SQIVND (reference sequence).

V usage is TRBV30 and J usage is TRBJ2-5; D is unresolved. Germline values: CDR1 GTSNPN, CDR2 SVGIG (reference sequence). V lost 3 bases, J lost 2 bases, and 13 bases lay in between. This CDR3 comprises 14 residues. The CDR3 DNA is TGTGCCTGGAGGAGAATCGGACCGCAAGAGACCCAGTACTTC. It yields the protein CAWRRIGPQETQYF.

The chain is built from TRBV4-1 and TRBJ2-2; no clear D gene. V was pared by 4 bases and J by 0 bases, with 12 bases between. The germline CDR1 and CDR2 sequences are MGHRA and YSYEKL. The length of the CDR3 is 16 residues. The CDR3 spells CASSRAREANTGELFF. The DNA for the CDR3 is TGCGCCAGCAGCCGAGCCAGAGAAGCGAACACCGGGGAGCTGTTTTTT.

The chain links TRBV6-4 to TRBJ1-6, with a weak D call TRBD1 (5 bases). This CDR3 is built from 14 residues. CDR1 is MRHNA, CDR2 SNTAGT, per germline. V was shortened by 6 bases and J by 6 bases, with 12 bases between the two germline ends. The CDR3 sequence: CASRAMRGNSPLHF. The CDR3, as DNA: TGTGCCAGCAGGGCCATGAGGGGTAATTCACCCCTCCACTTT.

This chain links TRBV5-1 with TRBJ1-2; maybe TRBD1 (6 bases). V was clipped by 6 bases and J by 7 bases, with 13 bases between them. Germline CDR1 SGHRS, CDR2 YFSETQ. The length of the CDR3 is 12 residues. The DNA of the CDR3 is TGCGCCAGCATGGGGGGGCGAGGTGGCTACACCTTC. This sequence encodes CASMGGRGGYTF.

V usage is TRBV19 and J usage is TRBJ1-1, with no clear D. The V and J ends lost 3 bases and 3 bases respectively, with 8 bases between them. This CDR3 has 13 residues. The germline gives CDR1 LNHDA, CDR2 SQIVND (reference sequence). The CDR3 here is CASSMGRDTEAFF. In nucleotides, the CDR3 is TGTGCCAGTAGTATGGGTCGGGACACTGAAGCTTTCTTT.